This T cell receptor beta chain was retrieved from a study of glioma-infiltrating T cells after dendritic cell vaccination (dated by TCRdb to the mid-2010s). Background for the entire study: A cohort of about 15 glioblastoma patients from Phase I and II dendritic cell vaccination trials was included, of whom 9 were newly diagnosed and 6 had recurrent disease. To make the vaccine, monocyte-derived dendritic cells were cultured for 7 to 8 days with IL-4 and GM-CSF and then pulsed overnight with autologous tumor lysate. Autologous tumor lysate-pulsed dendritic cell vaccination was administered to the patients between 2003 and 2012. Tumor-infiltrating lymphocyte content was quantified and tumor and blood repertoires were compared in dendritic cell-vaccinated glioblastoma patients by deep sequencing of TCR beta CDR3 regions. TCR sequencing metrics, including TIL content and tumor-blood repertoire overlap, were correlated with survival after dendritic cell vaccination. Patients received three intradermal dendritic cell vaccine injections at biweekly intervals in the arm below the axilla. General study outcomes and caveats: The cohort was small and heterogeneous, only a few patients had full blood and tumor sets, and even fewer had initial-recurrent tumor pairs. After dendritic cell vaccination, a higher estimated pretreatment TIL content predicted longer time to progression and overall survival. The three-group TCR overlap response model was described as speculative and requiring prospective validation. No direct relationship between TCR clonality and survival was found, suggesting that a diverse polyclonal response may matter.

The germline V gene supplies CDR1 SGHRS and CDR2 YFSETQ. V loses 2 bases of germline sequence and J loses 5 bases, and the interval between the two ends is 17 bases. Taken from cysteine to phenylalanine, the CDR3 has 15 residues. This entry keeps only the CDR3 DNA: 45 bases, framed from base 1. The time point label for this specimen denotes: after dendritic cell vaccination, including at tumor progression/relapse. Patients were selected on the basis of adequate residual fresh-frozen tumor tissue and more than two years of available survival data. None of the glioblastoma patients carried an isocitrate dehydrogenase mutation, although molecular status otherwise varied. PBMC collection took place before vaccination, two weeks after the third vaccination, and at tumor progression if progression occurred. The Qiagen DNeasy Blood extraction Kit was used for extraction of genomic DNA. This clone was found once. Its antigen remains unidentified. No quality values exist for individual bases; no much larger clone is one base distant.

TCRB CDR3 regions were amplified from about 1.9 ug genomic DNA, or all available DNA if less, using the immunoSEQ assay. For multiplex PCR, 60 forward primers for TCR V beta segments and 13 reverse primers for J beta segments were used. To estimate reads per starting template, synthetic control templates were spiked into each sample at limiting dilution. The Illumina HiSeq System generated sequencing reads of 87 bp. The authors processed their data as follows. To remove PCR and sequencing errors, closely related sequences were merged with a nearest neighbor algorithm. TCR overlap was defined as the percentage of unique tumor TCR beta sequences that were also present in the same patient's peripheral blood. The table was pulled from immuneACCESS by TCRdb, which kept in-frame rearrangements only. Such tables lose some clones; where checked, under half of the loss comes from unresolved V genes, and the rest has no known cause. Clone size and V and J calls were adopted from that table, with D and trimming inferred from the DNA. A total of 85,000 to 100,000 clones appear in this sample, around 80% of them only once. The top ten clones comprise roughly 5.3% of the sample.

The rearrangement combines TRBV5-1 with TRBJ2-7; no D gene call is confident. Sequenced material: blood, taken after dendritic cell vaccination. The source of this sequence is a human donor with glioblastoma. The DNA reads TGCGCCAGCAGCTTTGGGCAGTCCTTTGGCGACGAGCAGTACTTC. Its protein reads: CASSFGQSFGDEQYF.